This T cell receptor beta chain was profiled in a study of cytomegalovirus exposure and HLA in healthy donors. Unmatched junction bases numbered 16, after V lost 4 bases and J lost 7 bases. Germline-derived CDR1 and CDR2 are SGDLS and YYNGEE. This CDR3 has 16 residues. Separate from the approximately 730-subject first cohort, the approximately 120-subject validation cohort was the one that the donors belonged to. Study outcomes and limitations: Usually a TCR sequence was rare, but some public TCRs were found in many donors. Subsequent analysis found a tendency for first-cohort TCR clusters to co-occur within the 120 or so validation repertoires. Researchers counted some 150 TCR beta chains as cytomegalovirus-associated.

Profiling relied on immunoSEQ multiplex PCR, and the TCRdb table lists in-frame clones only, not all of them. Of over 150,000 clones listed, about 86% are singletons. The count of this clone is one. Its specificity is unknown. The specimen was PBMCs. The clonotype originates from a woman younger than 30 in good health and CMV-seronegative. The V call is TRBV9, the J call TRBJ1-1, with TRBD1 matching 7 bases. The CDR3 nucleotides read TGTGCCAGCAGCCTCCAACCCAGGGGGATCGGGGTTGAAGCTTTCTTT. As protein: CASSLQPRGIGVEAFF.